These 12 T cell receptor beta chains were all obtained from the same sample, sequenced in a study of B cell selection in AIRE deficiency. Regulatory T cells were sorted as CD4+CD25hiCD127low/negative. The protocol was immunoSEQ multiplex PCR, while the TCRdb copy is restricted to in-frame clones and leaves out a portion. The sample has about 18,000 clones; 85% to 95% are singletons. The sample consisted of CD4+CD25+ Tregs sorted from PBMCs. The source is a human donor in good health.

The V call is TRBV14, the J call TRBJ1-3; D is unresolved. The V gene lost 0 bases and the J gene lost 5 bases, with 8 bases spanning the gap. The CDR3 extends over 14 amino acids. In germline, CDR1 is SGHDN, CDR2 FVKESK. CDR3 sequence (DNA): TGTGCCAGCAGCCAAGAAATCCTGAGAAACACCATATATTTT. Protein sequence: CASSQEILRNTIYF.

The chain has TRBV19 and TRBJ2-2, with 11 bases aligning to TRBD1. Germline CDR1 is LNHDA and CDR2 is SQIVND (reference sequence). The CDR3 totals 17 residues. With 5 bases clipped from V and 12 bases from J, the junction kept 17 bases outside the gene matches. DNA for the CDR3: TGTGCCAGTAGTGCGCCACCCGGACAGGGGGCCTGGAACAAGCTGTTTTTT. Amino acids: CASSAPPGQGAWNKLFF. Full variable domain (remainder filled in from reference TRBV19 and TRBJ2-2): DGGITQSPKYLFRKEGQNVTLSCEQNLNHDAMYWYRQDPGQGLRLIYYSQIVNDFQKGDIAEGYSVSREKKESFPLTVTSAQKNPTAFYLCASSAPPGQGAWNKLFFGEGSRLTVL.

The chain links TRBV6-5 to TRBJ2-3, with 8 positions matching TRBD2. This CDR3 has 16 residues. With V trimmed by 4 bases and J by 4 bases, 10 bases remained unmatched. Germline CDR1 reads MNHEY; CDR2 reads SVGAGI. The CDR3 DNA sequence: TGTGCCAGCAGTTTTAATCAGGCTAGCGGGCCAGATACGCAGTATTTT. Its translation is CASSFNQASGPDTQYF.

The J gene is TRBJ2-7, the V gene TRBV7-9; a possible D gene is TRBD1 (5 bases). V was clipped by 5 bases and J by 2 bases, with 13 bases between them. The CDR3 is 14 amino acids. CDR1 and CDR2 (germline): SEHNR, FQNEAQ (reference sequence). CDR3 in amino acids: CASSPKGQAYEQYF. The CDR3 DNA is TGTGCCAGCAGCCCCAAGGGGCAGGCCTACGAGCAGTACTTC.

The chain joins TRBV6-5 to TRBJ2-2, with 7 bases identical to TRBD2. Losses at the gene ends were 0 bases for V and 6 bases for J; bases not matched to a gene: 7. Looked up from germline, CDR1 is MNHEY and CDR2 is SVGAGI. CDR3 length equals 16 residues. The CDR3 coding sequence is TGTGCCAGCAGTTACTCTGGCGGGAGTAGCGCCGGGGAGCTGTTTTTT. Its translation is CASSYSGGSSAGELFF.

The chain joins TRBV15 to TRBJ1-5; TRBD1 is a possible D gene (6 bases). CDR1 and CDR2 (germline): LNHNV, YYDKDF (reference sequence). The CDR3 covers 14 residues. With 0 bases removed from V and 7 bases from J, the gap between germline ends came to 10 bases. The DNA for the CDR3 is TGTGCCACCAGCAGAGATACAGGGTCCCAGCCCCAGCATTTT. Its protein is CATSRDTGSQPQHF.

CDR3 amino acids: CASSLTGQPVIAFF. CDR3 nucleotides: TGTGCCAGCAGCTTGACGGGACAGCCTGTGATAGCTTTCTTT. The rearrangement links TRBV7-8 to TRBJ1-1; TRBD1 aligns across 7 bases. Looked up from germline, CDR1 is SGHVS and CDR2 is FQNEAQ. This CDR3 has 14 amino acids. V was clipped by 3 bases and J by 10 bases; unmatched bases: 11.

This chain connects TRBV2 to TRBJ1-1, with a weak D call TRBD1 (5 bases). Germline CDR1 SNHLY, CDR2 FYNNEI. V gave up 5 bases and J gave up 4 bases, with 11 bases separating them. CDR3 length equals 13 residues. This chain's CDR3 is CASSTEGTTEAFF. In DNA, the CDR3 is TGTGCCAGCAGTACAGAGGGGACCACTGAAGCTTTCTTT.

The chain links TRBV30 to TRBJ1-2; D remains ambiguous. The CDR3 sequence is 13 residues long. Trimming took off 0 bases at V and 6 bases at J, with 11 bases between the two ends. The germline gives CDR1 GTSNPN, CDR2 SVGIG (reference sequence). CDR3 nucleotide sequence: TGTGCCTGGAGTGTAAATAATTTCAATGGCTACACCTTC. Encoded protein: CAWSVNNFNGYTF. The whole variable domain, remainder taken from reference TRBV30 and TRBJ1-2, is SQTIHQWPATLVQPVGSPLSLECTVEGTSNPNLYWYRQAAGRGLQLLFYSVGIGQISSEVPQNLSASRPQDRQFILSSKKLLLSDSGFYLCAWSVNNFNGYTFGSGTRLTVV.

The chain uses TRBV19 and TRBJ2-3; 12 positions match TRBD2. CDR3 length equals 17 residues. Losses at the gene ends were 1 base for V and 3 bases for J; bases not matched to a gene: 5. Per germline, CDR1 LNHDA and CDR2 SQIVND (reference sequence). The CDR3, as DNA: TGTGCCAGTAGTATAGCCAGACTAGCGGGAGTGACAGATACGCAGTATTTT. Its translation is CASSIARLAGVTDTQYF.

The rearrangement joins TRBV7-2 to TRBJ2-1, with a weak D call TRBD2 (6 bases). The CDR3 totals 16 residues. Germline V gene sequence: CDR1 SGHTA, CDR2 FQGNSA. Trimming shortened V by 7 bases and J by 0 bases, and 16 bases separated the two germline ends. CDR3 sequence (DNA): TGTGCCAGCAACCGCCGGGGGACGATCTCCTACAATGAGCAGTTCTTC. Its translation is CASNRRGTISYNEQFF.

This chain uses TRBV27 with TRBJ2-1; D is possibly TRBD1 (5 bases). Trimming took 5 bases from V and 6 from J, leaving 8 bases between them. CDR3 length: 12 amino acids. Germline CDR1 and CDR2: MNHEY and SMNVEV (reference sequence). CDR3 coding DNA: TGTGCCAGCAGTCGCCAGGGCAATGAGCAGTTCTTC. Translated: CASSRQGNEQFF.